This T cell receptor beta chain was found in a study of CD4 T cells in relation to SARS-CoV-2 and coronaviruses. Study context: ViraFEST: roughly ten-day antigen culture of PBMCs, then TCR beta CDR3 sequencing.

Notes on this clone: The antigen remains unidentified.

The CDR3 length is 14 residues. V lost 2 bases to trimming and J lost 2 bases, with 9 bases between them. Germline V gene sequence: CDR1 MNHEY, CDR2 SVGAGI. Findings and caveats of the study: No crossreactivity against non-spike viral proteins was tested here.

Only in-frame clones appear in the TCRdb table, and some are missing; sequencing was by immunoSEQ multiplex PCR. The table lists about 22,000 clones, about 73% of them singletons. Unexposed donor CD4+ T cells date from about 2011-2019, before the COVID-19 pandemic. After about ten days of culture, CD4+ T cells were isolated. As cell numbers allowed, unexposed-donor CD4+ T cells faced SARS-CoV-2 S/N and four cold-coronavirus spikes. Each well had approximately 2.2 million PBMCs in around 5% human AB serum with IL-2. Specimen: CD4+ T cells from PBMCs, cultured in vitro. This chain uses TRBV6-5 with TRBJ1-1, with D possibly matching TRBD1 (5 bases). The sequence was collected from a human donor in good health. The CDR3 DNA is TGTGCCAGCAGTTACGCCGGGACCAACACTGAAGCTTTCTTT. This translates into CASSYAGTNTEAFF.